A selection of T cell receptor beta chains follows, all from one sample in a study of T cell clones after liver transplantation. The assay was immunoSEQ multiplex PCR, and TCRdb's table has in-frame clones only and misses some. Seen here are about 75,000 clones, approximately 80% observed once, and the top ten hold under 2.5%. The source was CD4+ T cells from blood, collected about 50 months after liver transplant. All receptors come from a human patient who received a liver transplant. T cells may partly derive from the graft donor. The CDR3 runs from the conserved cysteine through the conserved F or W. Each record gives: D gene, clone size, V gene, J gene, CDR3 protein, CDR3 DNA. D genes are given only for firm matches. Part of the rows lack a size; the others show once, few, many or a class for expanded clones.

.,.,TRBV5-6,TRBJ2-5,CASTVGQLETQYF,TGTGCCAGCACCGTGGGGCAGCTAGAGACCCAGTACTTC
TRBD1,.,TRBV18,TRBJ2-7,CASSGQGKGEQYF,TGTGCCAGCTCGGGACAGGGCAAGGGCGAGCAGTACTTC
.,.,TRBV19,TRBJ2-3,CASSLSTDTQYF,TGTGCCAGTAGTCTGAGCACAGATACGCAGTATTTT
TRBD2,.,TRBV11-2,TRBJ2-3,CASSSPTSGAFGTQYF,TGTGCCAGCAGCTCTCCGACTAGCGGGGCATTTGGTACGCAGTATTTT
.,few,TRBV29-1,TRBJ2-5,CSTRRVQETQYF,TGCAGCACCCGACGGGTCCAAGAGACCCAGTACTTC
TRBD1,.,TRBV9,TRBJ1-3,CASSAYLGTGNGNTIYF,TGTGCCAGCAGCGCCTACCTCGGGACAGGGAACGGAAACACCATATATTTT
.,.,TRBV10-3,TRBJ1-1,CAISVTLDRNTEAFF,TGTGCCATCAGTGTAACCTTGGACAGGAACACTGAAGCTTTCTTT
.,.,TRBV11-2,TRBJ2-3,CASSLVLAGDTQYF,TGTGCCAGCAGCTTAGTTTTGGCCGGAGATACGCAGTATTTT
TRBD2,few,TRBV19,TRBJ2-5,CASSTGLAGDGETQYF,TGTGCCAGTAGTACGGGACTAGCGGGAGATGGAGAGACCCAGTACTTC
.,once,TRBV19,TRBJ1-6,CASSIRIYNSPLHF,TGTGCCAGTAGTATCCGGATCTATAATTCACCCCTCCACTTT
.,.,TRBV2,TRBJ1-1,CASRSGGQPNTEAFF,TGTGCCAGCAGGAGCGGTGGACAGCCAAACACTGAAGCTTTCTTT
TRBD1,.,TRBV10-3,TRBJ2-2,CAISPPSGTGGSNTGELFF,TGTGCCATCAGTCCTCCCTCCGGGACAGGGGGCTCGAACACCGGGGAGCTGTTTTTT
.,.,TRBV12-5,TRBJ1-2,CASGLVPNNYGYTF,TGTGCTAGTGGTTTGGTACCGAATAACTATGGCTACACCTTC